The present TCR beta chain was sequenced within a study of T cell repertoires in cytomegalovirus infection. Across the whole study: Alongside well-studied HLA-B-restricted CMV epitopes, recently identified HLA-C-restricted CMV epitopes were also used. It can be stated that public TCR beta signatures indicated CMV infection as well as a matching HLA type. Notes on the study in general: Across the ex vivo response, the dominant clonotypes were HLA-C-restricted CMV-specific TCR beta clonotypes. Cumulated frequencies of public TCR beta families served to identify carriers of CMV plus the relevant HLA.

One entry per CDR3 protein results from TCRdb running MiXCR on the reads. The data contain about 470,000 distinct CDR3 sequences, under 55% of them singletons. This CDR3 is 14 amino acids long. V was clipped by 0 bases and J by 5 bases; unmatched bases: 2. Per the germline V gene, CDR1 is SGHTA and CDR2 is FQGNSA. Note on this clonotype: Antigen: not known.

The source is a human donor in good health (CMV status not recorded). Some clones in this sample may be carry-over from other donors' samples. The specimen comprised cultured PBMCs, sampled from culture after CMV antigen stimulation. V gene TRBV7-2 combines with J gene TRBJ2-7; 9 bases map to TRBD1. The DNA of the CDR3 is TGTGCCAGCAGCTTAGCTCGGACAGGGGACGAGCAGTACTTC. It specifies CASSLARTGDEQYF.